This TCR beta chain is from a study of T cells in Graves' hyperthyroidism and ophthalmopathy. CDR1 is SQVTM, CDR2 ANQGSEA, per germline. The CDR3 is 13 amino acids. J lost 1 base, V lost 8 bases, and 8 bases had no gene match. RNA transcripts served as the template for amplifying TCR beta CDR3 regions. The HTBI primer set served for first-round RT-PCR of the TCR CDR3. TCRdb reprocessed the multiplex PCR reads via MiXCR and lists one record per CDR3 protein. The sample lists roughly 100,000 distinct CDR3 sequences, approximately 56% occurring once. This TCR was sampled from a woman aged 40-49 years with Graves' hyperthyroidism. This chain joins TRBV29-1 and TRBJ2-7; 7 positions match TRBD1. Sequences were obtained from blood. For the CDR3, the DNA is TGCAGCAGTTACGACAGGGAGTCCTACGAGCAGTACTTC. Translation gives CSSYDRESYEQYF.